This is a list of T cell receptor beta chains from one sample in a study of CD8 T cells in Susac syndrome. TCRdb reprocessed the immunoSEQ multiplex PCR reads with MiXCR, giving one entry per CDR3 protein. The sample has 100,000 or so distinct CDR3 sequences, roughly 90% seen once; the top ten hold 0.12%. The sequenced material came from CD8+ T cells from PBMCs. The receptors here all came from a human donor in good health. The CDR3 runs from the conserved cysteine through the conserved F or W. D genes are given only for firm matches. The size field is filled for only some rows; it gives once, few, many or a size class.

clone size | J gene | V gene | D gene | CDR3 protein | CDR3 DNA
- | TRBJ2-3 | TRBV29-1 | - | CSVGKVADTQYF | TGCAGCGTTGGGAAGGTGGCAGATACGCAGTATTTT
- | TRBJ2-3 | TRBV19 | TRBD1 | CATETGAGRDTQYF | TGTGCCACCGAGACAGGGGCTGGGAGGGATACGCAGTATTTT
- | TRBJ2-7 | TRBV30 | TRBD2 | CAWSVRYRLAASSYEQYF | TGTGCCTGGAGTGTCCGGTACCGACTAGCGGCCAGCTCCTACGAGCAGTACTTC
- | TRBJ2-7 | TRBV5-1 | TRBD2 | CASSLVLAGYEQYF | TGCGCCAGCAGCTTGGTTCTAGCGGGCTACGAGCAGTACTTC
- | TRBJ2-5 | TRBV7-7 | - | CASSASGGGVTQYF | TGTGCCAGCAGCGCCTCGGGAGGGGGCGTGACCCAGTACTTC
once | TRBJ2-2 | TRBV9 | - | CASSQSTQEGVSGELFF | TGTGCCAGCAGCCAGTCGACGCAAGAAGGGGTATCCGGGGAGCTGTTTTTT
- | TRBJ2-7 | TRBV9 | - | CASSVVPETYEQYF | TGTGCCAGCAGCGTAGTTCCAGAAACCTACGAGCAGTACTTC
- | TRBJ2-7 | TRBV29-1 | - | CSVQLEVAPYEQYF | TGCAGCGTTCAACTCGAGGTAGCCCCCTACGAGCAGTACTTC
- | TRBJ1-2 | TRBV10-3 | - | CAISVVGANYGYTF | TGTGCCATCAGTGTCGTGGGAGCTAACTATGGCTACACCTTC
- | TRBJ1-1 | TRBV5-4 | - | CASSIRAARNTEAFF | TGTGCCAGCAGCATCCGGGCCGCCCGGAACACTGAAGCTTTCTTT
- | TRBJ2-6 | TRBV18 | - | CASSEFWGSGANVLTF | TGTGCCAGCTCAGAGTTCTGGGGCTCTGGGGCCAACGTCCTGACTTTC
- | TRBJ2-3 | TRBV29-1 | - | CSVEGGLLADTQYF | TGCAGCGTTGAAGGGGGACTGCTCGCAGATACGCAGTATTTT
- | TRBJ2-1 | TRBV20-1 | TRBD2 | CSAKGLAYNEQFF | TGCAGTGCGAAGGGACTAGCTTACAATGAGCAGTTCTTC
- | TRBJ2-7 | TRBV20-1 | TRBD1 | CSARDPGQTKGEQYF | TGCAGTGCTAGAGACCCGGGACAGACGAAAGGGGAGCAGTACTTC
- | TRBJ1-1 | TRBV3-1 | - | CASSQQETEAFF | TGTGCCAGCAGCCAACAGGAAACTGAAGCTTTCTTT
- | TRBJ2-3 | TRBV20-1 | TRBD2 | CSASALAGGSRTDTQYF | TGCAGTGCTAGCGCCCTAGCGGGGGGGTCTCGCACAGATACGCAGTATTTT
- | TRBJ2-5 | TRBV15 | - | CATSSRSPETQYF | TGTGCCACCAGCAGTCGGAGCCCGGAGACCCAGTACTTC
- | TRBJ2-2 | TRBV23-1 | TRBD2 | CASSPPPGTSGRATGELFF | TGCGCCAGCAGTCCCCCACCCGGGACTAGCGGGAGGGCCACCGGGGAGCTGTTTTTT
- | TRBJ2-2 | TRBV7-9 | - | CASSWRAQGPNTGELFF | TGTGCCAGCAGCTGGAGGGCCCAGGGCCCGAACACCGGGGAGCTGTTTTTT
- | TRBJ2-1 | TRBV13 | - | CASSLRGEVINEQFF | TGTGCCAGCAGCTTAAGGGGGGAGGTGATAAATGAGCAGTTCTTC
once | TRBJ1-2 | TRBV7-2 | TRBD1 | CASSQGAIAGYTF | TGTGCCAGCAGCCAGGGGGCCATAGCCGGCTACACCTTC
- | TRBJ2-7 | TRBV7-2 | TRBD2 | CASSFASGSNQAYEQYF | TGTGCCAGCAGCTTCGCTAGCGGGAGTAACCAAGCCTACGAGCAGTACTTC
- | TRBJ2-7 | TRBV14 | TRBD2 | CASSQQGLAGDYEQYF | TGTGCCAGCAGCCAACAGGGACTAGCGGGGGACTACGAGCAGTACTTC
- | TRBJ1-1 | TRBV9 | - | CASSVWEGMNTEAFF | TGTGCCAGCAGCGTGTGGGAGGGTATGAACACTGAAGCTTTCTTT